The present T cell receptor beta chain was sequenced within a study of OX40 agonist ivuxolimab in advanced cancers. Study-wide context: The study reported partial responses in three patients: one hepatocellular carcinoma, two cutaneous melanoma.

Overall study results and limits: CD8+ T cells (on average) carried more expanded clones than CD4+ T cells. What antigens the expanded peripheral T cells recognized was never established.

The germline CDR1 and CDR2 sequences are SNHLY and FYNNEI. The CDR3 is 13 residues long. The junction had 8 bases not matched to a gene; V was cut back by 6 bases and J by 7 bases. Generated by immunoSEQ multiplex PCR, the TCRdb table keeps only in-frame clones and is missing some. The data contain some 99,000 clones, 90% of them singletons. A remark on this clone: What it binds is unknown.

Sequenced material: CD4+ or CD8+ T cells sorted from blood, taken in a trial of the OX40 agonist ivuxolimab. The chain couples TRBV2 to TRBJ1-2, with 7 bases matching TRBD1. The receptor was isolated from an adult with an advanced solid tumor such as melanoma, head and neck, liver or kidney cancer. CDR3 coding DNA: TGTGCCAGCAGGTCTGACAGGGTGGCTGGCTACACCTTC. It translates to CASRSDRVAGYTF.